The T cell receptor (beta chain) under discussion was sequenced for a study of blood T cells in healthy people across ages. Overall study results and limits: There was a strong correlation between TCR beta diversity and naive T cell percentage. With unsorted PBMCs, a conclusive comparison of naive versus antigen-experienced cells was not possible.

A word on this clonotype: What it recognizes is unknown.

Then a second PCR, running roughly 7 to 11 cycles, was carried out with a sample-barcoded 5' primer and a J-beta primer mix. One entry per CDR3 protein results from TCRdb running MiXCR on the 5' RACE reads. The sample has 600,000 to 1,000,000 distinct CDR3 sequences, 58% seen once. The V segment lost 5 bases and the J segment 5 bases; nucleotides outside the gene matches: 10. The CDR3 consists of 14 residues. Germline-derived CDR1 and CDR2 are DFQATT and SNEGSKA (reference sequence). The chain joins TRBV20-1 to TRBJ2-7; TRBD1 matches 9 bases. The source of this sequence is a man aged 25 to 40 in good health. Sequenced: blood. The CDR3 DNA is TGCAGTGCTCAGGAGGACAGGGGTGGCAACGAGCAGTACTTC. It encodes CSAQEDRGGNEQYF.